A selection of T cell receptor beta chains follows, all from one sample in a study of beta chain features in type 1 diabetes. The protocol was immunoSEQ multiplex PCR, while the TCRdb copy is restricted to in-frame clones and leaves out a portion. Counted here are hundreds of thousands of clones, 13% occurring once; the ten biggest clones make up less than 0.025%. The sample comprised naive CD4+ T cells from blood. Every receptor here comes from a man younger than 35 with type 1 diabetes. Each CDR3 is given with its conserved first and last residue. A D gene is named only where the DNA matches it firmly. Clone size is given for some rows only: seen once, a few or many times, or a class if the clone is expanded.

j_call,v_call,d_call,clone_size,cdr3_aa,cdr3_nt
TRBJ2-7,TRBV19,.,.,CASSIDLGNDEQYF,TGTGCCAGTAGTATAGATCTAGGGAACGACGAGCAGTACTTC
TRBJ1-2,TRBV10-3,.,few,CAISDQGRNYGYTF,TGTGCCATCAGTGACCAGGGACGGAACTATGGCTACACCTTC
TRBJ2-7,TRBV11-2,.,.,CASSRKLGEGFAYEQYF,TGTGCCAGCAGCCGTAAGCTTGGAGAGGGGTTTGCCTACGAGCAGTACTTC
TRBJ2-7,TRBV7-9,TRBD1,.,CASSQRGQGSYEQYF,TGTGCCAGCAGCCAAAGGGGACAGGGGTCATACGAGCAGTACTTC
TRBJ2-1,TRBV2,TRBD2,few,CASSEARGDEQFF,TGTGCCAGCAGTGAAGCGCGGGGGGATGAGCAGTTCTTC
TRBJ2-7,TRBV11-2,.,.,CASGAYEQYF,TGTGCCAGCGGAGCCTACGAGCAGTACTTC
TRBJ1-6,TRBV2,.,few,CASSEGSQNSPLHF,TGTGCCAGCAGTGAGGGGTCCCAAAATTCACCCCTCCACTTT
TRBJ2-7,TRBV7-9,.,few,CASSLSQEFSYEQYF,TGTGCCAGCAGCTTAAGTCAGGAGTTCTCCTACGAGCAGTACTTC
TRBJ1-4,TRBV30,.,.,CAWSRGAANEKLFF,TGTGCCTGGTCGCGGGGCGCGGCTAATGAAAAACTGTTTTTT
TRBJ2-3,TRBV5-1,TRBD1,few,CASRHSRGQGVIDTQYF,TGCGCCAGCCGACACTCTCGGGGTCAGGGGGTAATAGATACGCAGTATTTT
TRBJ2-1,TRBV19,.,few,CASSRGPSASYNEQFF,TGTGCCAGTAGTCGCGGACCATCGGCCTCCTACAATGAGCAGTTCTTC
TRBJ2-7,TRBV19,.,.,CASSIRAGVYEQYF,TGTGCCAGTAGTATCCGGGCTGGGGTTTACGAGCAGTACTTC
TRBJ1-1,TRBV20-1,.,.,CSAYRETEAFF,TGCAGTGCCTACAGGGAAACTGAAGCTTTCTTT
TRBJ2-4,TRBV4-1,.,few,CASSQGPYGENIQYF,TGCGCCAGCAGCCAAGGTCCCTACGGGGAAAACATTCAGTACTTC
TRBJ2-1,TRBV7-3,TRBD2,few,CASSLIGGGDNEQFF,TGTGCCAGCAGCTTAATTGGCGGGGGAGACAATGAGCAGTTCTTC
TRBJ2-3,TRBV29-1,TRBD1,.,CSASTGGADTQYF,TGCAGCGCCTCGACAGGGGGCGCGGATACGCAGTATTTT
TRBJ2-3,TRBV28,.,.,CASSLLAPEGTDTQYF,TGTGCCAGCAGTTTACTAGCGCCCGAGGGCACAGATACGCAGTATTTT